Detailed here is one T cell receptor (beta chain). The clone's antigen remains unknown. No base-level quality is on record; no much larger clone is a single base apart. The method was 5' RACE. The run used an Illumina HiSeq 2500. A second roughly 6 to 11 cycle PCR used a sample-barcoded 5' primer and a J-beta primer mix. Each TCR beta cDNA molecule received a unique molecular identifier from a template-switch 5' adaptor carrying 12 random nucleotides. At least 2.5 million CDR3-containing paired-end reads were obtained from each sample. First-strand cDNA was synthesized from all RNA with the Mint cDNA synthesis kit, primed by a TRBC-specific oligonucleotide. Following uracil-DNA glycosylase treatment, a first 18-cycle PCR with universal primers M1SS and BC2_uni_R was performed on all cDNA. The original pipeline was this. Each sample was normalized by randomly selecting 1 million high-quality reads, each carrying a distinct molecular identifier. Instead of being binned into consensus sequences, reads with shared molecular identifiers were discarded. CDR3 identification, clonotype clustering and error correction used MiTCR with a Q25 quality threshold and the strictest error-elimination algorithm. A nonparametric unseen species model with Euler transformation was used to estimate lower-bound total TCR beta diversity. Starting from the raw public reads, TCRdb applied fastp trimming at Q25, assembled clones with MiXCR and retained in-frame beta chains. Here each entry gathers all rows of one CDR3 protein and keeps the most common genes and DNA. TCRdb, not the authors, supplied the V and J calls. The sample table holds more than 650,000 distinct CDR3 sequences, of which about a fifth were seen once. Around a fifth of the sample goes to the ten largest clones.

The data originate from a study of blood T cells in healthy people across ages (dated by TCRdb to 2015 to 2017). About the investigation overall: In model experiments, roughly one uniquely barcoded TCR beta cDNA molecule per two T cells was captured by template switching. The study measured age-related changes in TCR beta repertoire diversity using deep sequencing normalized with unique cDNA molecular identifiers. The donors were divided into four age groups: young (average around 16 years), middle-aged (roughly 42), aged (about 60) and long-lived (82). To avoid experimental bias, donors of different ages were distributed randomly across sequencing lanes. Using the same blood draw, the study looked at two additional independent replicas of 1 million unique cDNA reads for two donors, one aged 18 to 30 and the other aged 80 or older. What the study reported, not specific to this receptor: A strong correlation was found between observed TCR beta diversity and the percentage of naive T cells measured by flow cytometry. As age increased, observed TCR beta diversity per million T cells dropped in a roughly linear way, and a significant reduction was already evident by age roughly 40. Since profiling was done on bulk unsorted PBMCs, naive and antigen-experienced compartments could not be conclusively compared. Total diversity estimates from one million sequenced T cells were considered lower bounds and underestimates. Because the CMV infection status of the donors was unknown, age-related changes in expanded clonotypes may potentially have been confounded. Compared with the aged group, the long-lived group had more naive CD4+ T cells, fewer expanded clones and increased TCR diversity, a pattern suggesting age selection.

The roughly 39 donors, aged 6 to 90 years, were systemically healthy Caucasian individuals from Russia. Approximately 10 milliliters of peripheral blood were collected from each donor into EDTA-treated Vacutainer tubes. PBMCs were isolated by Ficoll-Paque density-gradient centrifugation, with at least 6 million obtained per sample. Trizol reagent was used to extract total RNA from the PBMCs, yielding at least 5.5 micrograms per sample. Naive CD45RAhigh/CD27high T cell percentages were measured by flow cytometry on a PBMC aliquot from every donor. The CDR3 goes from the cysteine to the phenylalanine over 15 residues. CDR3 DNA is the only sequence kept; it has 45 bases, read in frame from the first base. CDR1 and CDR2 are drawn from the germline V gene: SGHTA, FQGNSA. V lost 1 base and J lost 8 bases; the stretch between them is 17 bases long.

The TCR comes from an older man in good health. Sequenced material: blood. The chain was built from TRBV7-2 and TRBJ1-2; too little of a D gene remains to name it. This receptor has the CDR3 CASSLDFAGIGGYTF. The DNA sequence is TGTGCCAGCAGCTTAGATTTTGCGGGGATAGGAGGCTACACCTTC. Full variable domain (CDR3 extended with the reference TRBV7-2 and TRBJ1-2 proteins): GAGVSQSPSNKVTEKGKDVELRCDPISGHTALYWYRQSLGQGLEFLIYFQGNSAPDKSGLPSDRFSAERTGGSVSTLTIQRTQQEDSAVYLCASSLDFAGIGGYTFGSGTRLTVV.